Presented here are 4 T cell receptor beta chains from one specimen sequenced in a study of T cells in narcolepsy. Profiling relied on immunoSEQ multiplex PCR, and the TCRdb table lists in-frame clones only, not all of them. Among 31,000 or so clones, roughly 90% were seen once, and the ten largest hold 1.2%. Sequencing was carried out using CD45RA- memory CD4+ T cells from PBMCs. These receptors originate from a human donor with narcolepsy.

The CDR3 reads CSAQRNTEAFF. CDR3 nucleotide sequence: TGCAGTGCTCAAAGGAACACTGAAGCTTTCTTT. V is TRBV20-1 and J is TRBJ1-1; D uncertain. Germline-derived CDR1 and CDR2 are DFQATT and SNEGSKA (reference sequence). Trimming took 5 bases from V and 1 from J, leaving 5 bases between them. CDR3 size: 11 residues.

This chain joins TRBV7-6 and TRBJ2-1; D is perhaps TRBD2 (6 bases). The CDR3 extends over 18 amino acids. Trimming took 1 base from V and 9 from J, leaving 25 bases between them. Germline CDR1 SGHVS, CDR2 FNYEAQ. In nucleotides, the CDR3 is TGTGCCAGCAGCTTAGTCTCGGGGCGGGACCCCGAGGCCCTTGAGCAGTTCTTC. This codes for CASSLVSGRDPEALEQFF.

This chain joins TRBV5-1 and TRBJ2-5; weak D call: TRBD2 (5 bases). V was cut by 4 bases and J by 5 bases, with 18 bases left in between. This CDR3 contains 15 residues. Germline V gives CDR1 SGHRS, CDR2 YFSETQ. CDR3 loop: CASSDGDRAYETQYF. The CDR3 DNA is TGCGCCAGCAGCGACGGGGATCGGGCGTATGAGACCCAGTACTTC.

CDR3 coding DNA: TGCGCCAGCAGCCAATTCTCAGGGGTGAACGGGGAGCTGTTTTTT. Its translation: CASSQFSGVNGELFF. The V gene is TRBV4-1, the J gene TRBJ2-2; TRBD1 might be the D (6 bases). With 2 bases removed from V and 7 bases from J, the gap between germline ends came to 14 bases. Per germline, CDR1 MGHRA and CDR2 YSYEKL. CDR3 size: 15 residues.